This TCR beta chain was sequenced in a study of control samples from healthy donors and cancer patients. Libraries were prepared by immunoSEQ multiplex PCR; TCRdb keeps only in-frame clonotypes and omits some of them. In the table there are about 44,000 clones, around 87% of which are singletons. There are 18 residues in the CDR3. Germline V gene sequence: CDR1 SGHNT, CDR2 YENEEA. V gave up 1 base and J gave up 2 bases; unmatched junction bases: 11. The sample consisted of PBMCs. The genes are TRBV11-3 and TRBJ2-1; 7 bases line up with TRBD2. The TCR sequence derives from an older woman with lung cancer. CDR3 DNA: TGTGCCAGCAGCTTAGCCTCGGGGAGGGGTATAACCTACAATGAGCAGTTCTTC. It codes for CASSLASGRGITYNEQFF.